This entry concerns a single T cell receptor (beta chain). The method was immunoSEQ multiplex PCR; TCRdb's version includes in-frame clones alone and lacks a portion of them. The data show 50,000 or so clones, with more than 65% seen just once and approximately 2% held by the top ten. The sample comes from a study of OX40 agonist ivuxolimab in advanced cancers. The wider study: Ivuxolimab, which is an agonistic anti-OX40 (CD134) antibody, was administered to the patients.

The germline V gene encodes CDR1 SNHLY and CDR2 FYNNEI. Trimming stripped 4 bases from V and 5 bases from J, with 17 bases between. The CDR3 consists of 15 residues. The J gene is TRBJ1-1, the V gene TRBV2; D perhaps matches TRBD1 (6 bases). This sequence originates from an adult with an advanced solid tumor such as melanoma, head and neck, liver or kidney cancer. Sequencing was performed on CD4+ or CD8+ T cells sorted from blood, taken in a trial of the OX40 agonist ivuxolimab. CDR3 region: CASSARQDRQTEAFF. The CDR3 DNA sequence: TGTGCCAGCAGTGCCCGACAGGACCGGCAGACTGAAGCTTTCTTT. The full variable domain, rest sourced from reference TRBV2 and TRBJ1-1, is EPEVTQTPSHQVTQMGQEVILRCVPISNHLYFYWYRQILGQKVEFLVSFYNNEISEKSEIFDDQFSVERPDGSNFTLKIRSTKLEDSAMYFCASSARQDRQTEAFFGQGTRLTVV.